These T cell receptor beta chains were read from a single sample in a study of shared clonotypes between healthy human individuals. The protocol was immunoSEQ multiplex PCR, while the TCRdb copy is restricted to in-frame clones and leaves out a portion. The sample carries about 600,000 clones, more than 95% recorded once. Sequenced input: naive CD4+ T cells sorted from blood. All receptors come from a woman aged 30 to 39 in good health. CDR3s include the opening cysteine and the closing phenylalanine or tryptophan. Each record gives: J gene, V gene, CDR3 protein.

>TRBJ2-3|TRBV7-9
CASSSDPREALGNTQYF
>TRBJ1-1|TRBV6-5
CASRSQGRVTEAFF
>TRBJ1-1|TRBV27
CASSPWVNRGMNTEAFF
>TRBJ1-1|TRBV7-9
CASSPQDTEAFF
>TRBJ2-7|TRBV7-9
CASSLRAGNSYEQYF
>TRBJ2-1|TRBV5-1
CASSLAGANNEQFF
>TRBJ2-3|TRBV18
CASSPPSVSTDTQYF
>TRBJ1-6|TRBV27
CASCGTTPNSPLHF
>TRBJ1-2|TRBV6-1
CASSETGYTYTF
>TRBJ2-7|TRBV5-4
CASKRTGGPDEQYF
>TRBJ2-5|TRBV6-1
CASIKDRGLWETQYF
>TRBJ2-7|TRBV28
CASSLEGTSYEQYF
>.|TRBV7-9
CASSLGGQDEQYF
>TRBJ2-7|TRBV5-4
CASSWDRGHEQYF
>TRBJ2-5|TRBV11-2
CASSSIAGGGVLTQYF
>TRBJ1-2|TRBV29-1
CSVGGNRANYGYTF
>TRBJ2-3|TRBV19
CASSILAGGGDTQYF
>TRBJ2-3|TRBV11-2
CASHLGPDADTQYF
>TRBJ2-1|TRBV28
CASRSELYGNEQFF
>TRBJ2-3|TRBV7-8
CASSFSGTSSRSSTDTQYF
>TRBJ2-1|TRBV2
CVSRVTTYFNEQFF
>TRBJ2-2|TRBV7-9
CASSQDSNTGELFF
>TRBJ2-1|TRBV28
CASSPSRTSYNEQFF
>TRBJ2-6|TRBV6-1
CASLAGAGANVLTF
>TRBJ2-1|TRBV25-1
CASSRDRGYEQFF
>TRBJ1-1|TRBV19
CASSIDTGAPMNTEAFF
>TRBJ1-1|TRBV28
CASSRHENTEAFF
>TRBJ1-5|TRBV28
CASTTPDGNQPQHF
>TRBJ2-1|TRBV19
CASSPTGGLNEQFF
>TRBJ2-5|TRBV7-9
CASSTPDRDQETQYF
>TRBJ2-1|TRBV14
CASSQQRDAREQFF
>TRBJ2-5|TRBV29-1
CSVEFRDRGLGETQYF
>TRBJ1-5|TRBV27
CASSLGAGGNQPQHF
>TRBJ2-3|TRBV21-1
CASSNRYSGSSTDTQYF
>TRBJ2-1|TRBV5-1
CASSSLGAGGQNEQFF
>TRBJ2-5|TRBV18
CASSPRTGEETQYF
>TRBJ2-7|TRBV7-9
CASSFVGQGEQYF
>TRBJ2-1|TRBV27
CASSLPKPEASYNEQFF
>TRBJ2-7|TRBV5-4
CASSTSPGLVLGEQYF
>TRBJ2-6|TRBV7-8
CASSLVPSGASGANVLTF
>TRBJ2-7|TRBV28
CASTEGGTLYEQYF
>TRBJ2-5|TRBV2
CASSERGWARSKRETQYF
>TRBJ1-1|TRBV6-5
CASSLQMNTEAFF
>TRBJ2-7|TRBV6-5
CASSYSLAGGYEQYF
>TRBJ1-1|TRBV28
CASSSSVGQTEAFF
>TRBJ1-5|TRBV6-1
CASSVLVYSNQPQHF
>TRBJ2-3|TRBV2
CASSAFPSGSTDTQYF
>TRBJ2-1|TRBV19
CASSMGRSSYNEQFF
>TRBJ1-4|TRBV5-1
CASSTGQSLTNEKLFF
>TRBJ2-1|TRBV10-3
CAISDPTSGRKDEQFF